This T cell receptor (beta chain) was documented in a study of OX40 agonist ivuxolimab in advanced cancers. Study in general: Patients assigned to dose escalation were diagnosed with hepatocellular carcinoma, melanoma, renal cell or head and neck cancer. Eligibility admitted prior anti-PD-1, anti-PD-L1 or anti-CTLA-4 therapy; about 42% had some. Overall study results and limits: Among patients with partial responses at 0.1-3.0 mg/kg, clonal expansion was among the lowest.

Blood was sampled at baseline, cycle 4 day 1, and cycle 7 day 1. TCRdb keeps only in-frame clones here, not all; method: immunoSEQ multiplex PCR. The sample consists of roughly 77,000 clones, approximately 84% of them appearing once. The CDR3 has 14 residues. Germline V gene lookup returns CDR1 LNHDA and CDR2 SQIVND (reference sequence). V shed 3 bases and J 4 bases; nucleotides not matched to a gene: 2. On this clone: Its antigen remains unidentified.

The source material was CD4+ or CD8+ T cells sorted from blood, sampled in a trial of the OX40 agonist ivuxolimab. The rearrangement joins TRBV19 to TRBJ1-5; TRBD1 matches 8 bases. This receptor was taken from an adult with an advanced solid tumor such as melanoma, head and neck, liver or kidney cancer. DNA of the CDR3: TGTGCCAGTAGTATTGGACAGGGTAATCAGCCCCAGCATTTT. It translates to CASSIGQGNQPQHF.